Following are 6 T cell receptor beta chains from one sample sequenced in a study of beta chain features in type 1 diabetes. cDNA synthesis used the whole RNA isolate, giving expressed TCRB sequences. Only in-frame clones appear in the TCRdb table, and some are missing; sequencing was by immunoSEQ multiplex PCR. Seen here are about 320,000 clones, 12% to 15% observed once, and the top ten hold more than 6.5%. Material: central memory CD4+ T cells from blood. The receptor set was obtained from a man younger than 45 in good health.

This clone came up a few times. This CDR3 is CASSSPPRGSSTDTQYF. The CDR3 coding sequence is TGTGCCAGCAGCTCCCCCCCGCGGGGGTCTAGCACAGATACGCAGTATTTT. The rearrangement uses TRBV5-4 and TRBJ2-3; 7 bases match TRBD2. CDR1 is SGHNT and CDR2 is YYREEE in the germline V gene (reference sequence). J was trimmed by 0 bases and V by 3 bases; bases with no gene match: 10. This CDR3 has 17 residues.

The chain couples TRBV7-3 to TRBJ1-2; D call uncertain. Trimming stripped 7 bases from V and 8 bases from J, with 20 bases between. CDR3 length: 14 amino acids. The germline CDR1 and CDR2 sequences are SGHTA and FQGTGA. The CDR3 here is CASTEGLGMGGYTF. The CDR3 nucleotides read TGTGCCAGCACCGAAGGGTTGGGAATGGGCGGCTACACCTTC.

This chain joins TRBV2 and TRBJ2-5; no firm D call. Trimming removed 6 bases at V and 4 bases at J, with 6 bases between. Germline CDR1 and CDR2: SNHLY and FYNNEI. This CDR3 spans 11 amino acids. Here the CDR3 DNA reads TGTGCCAGCAGCGGGTTAGAGACCCAGTACTTC. Protein: CASSGLETQYF.

The V gene is TRBV5-6, the J gene TRBJ2-7; 9 nucleotides match TRBD2. The germline V gene encodes CDR1 SGHDT and CDR2 YYEEEE. There are 16 residues in the CDR3. V lost 4 bases to trimming and J lost 1 base; unmatched junction nucleotides: 9. CDR3 sequence (DNA): TGTGCCAGCAGCCAAATCTGGACTAGCGAGTCCTACGAGCAGTACGTC. This codes for CASSQIWTSESYEQYV.

The chain joins TRBV11-3 to TRBJ2-4; tentative D call: TRBD2 (6 bases). This CDR3 spans 15 amino acids. CDR1 SGHNT and CDR2 YENEEA come from the germline V gene. V dropped 1 base and J dropped 8 bases, with 15 bases sitting between them. The CDR3: CASSLGLSGGDIQYF. As DNA, the CDR3 is TGTGCCAGCAGCTTAGGTCTTAGCGGAGGGGACATTCAGTACTTC.

The chain joins TRBV5-8 to TRBJ2-5; 8 nucleotides line up with TRBD1. This CDR3 has 16 residues. Germline trimming cut 4 bases from V and 6 bases from J; bases unmatched to any gene: 14. Per the germline V gene, CDR1 is SGHTS and CDR2 is YDEGEE. In DNA form, the CDR3 reads TGTGCCAGCAGCCCAGGGGACAGGTTTTACGGAAAGACCCAGTACTTC. It specifies CASSPGDRFYGKTQYF.